This paragraph covers one T cell receptor beta chain sequence. The antigen remains unidentified. The record originates from a study of blood T cells in healthy people across ages. Study context: Every two T cells gave about one barcoded beta molecule via template switching.

It was with a sample-barcoded 5' primer and a J-beta primer mix that a second PCR of about 7 to 12 cycles was run. From the 5' RACE reads, TCRdb called clonotypes with MiXCR, one entry per CDR3 protein. The repertoire consists of about 770,000 distinct CDR3 sequences, with under 45% occurring once and the leading ten covering about 19%. There are 11 residues in the CDR3. Germline V CDR1 and CDR2: MNHEY, SVGAGI. About 10 milliliters of peripheral blood were drawn from each donor into EDTA-treated tubes. Findings and limits, study-wide: Not knowing donor CMV status may have confounded expanded clonotype changes. Versus aged donors, long-lived donors had higher diversity and more naive CD4+ cells.

This sequence originates from a man in his 60s in good health. Sequencing was carried out using blood. V is TRBV6-5 and J is TRBJ2-7; D not certain. The better agreement between TRBJ2-5 and the DNA end casts doubt on the J call. The CDR3 reads CASSTGRTQYF. The CDR3 bases are TGTGCCAGCAGCACCGGAAGGACCCAGTACTTC.